Presented here are 29 T cell receptor beta chains from one specimen sequenced in a study of blood T cell repertoires in COVID-19. Clones were read by immunoSEQ multiplex PCR, and TCRdb kept only the in-frame ones, dropping some. The data show around 140,000 clones, 75% to 90% seen once. Sample: peripheral blood. These receptors all come from a young man with COVID-19, enrolled during active disease.

The V gene is TRBV6-5, the J gene TRBJ2-1, with TRBD1 as a possible D gene (6 bases). Per germline, CDR1 MNHEY and CDR2 SVGAGI. V was pared by 2 bases and J by 10 bases, with 15 bases between. The CDR3 covers 14 residues. CDR3 sequence reads: CASSYGGLVVEQFF. In DNA form, the CDR3 reads TGTGCCAGCAGTTACGGGGGCCTGGTTGTCGAGCAGTTCTTC.

The J gene is TRBJ2-7, the V gene TRBV29-1; 8 nucleotides match TRBD1. The germline V gene has CDR1 SQVTM and CDR2 ANQGSEA. The CDR3 loop spans 14 amino acids. Here the CDR3 DNA reads TGCACCTTCGCCGGGGACAGGACCCCCTACGAGCAGTACTTC. Translation: CTFAGDRTPYEQYF.

V usage is TRBV4-3 and J usage is TRBJ2-3, with TRBD1 as a possible D gene (5 bases). CDR1 is LGHNA, CDR2 YSLEER, per germline. Trimming took off 0 bases at V and 2 bases at J, with 9 bases between the two ends. The CDR3 contains 15 residues. The CDR3 loop reads CASSQDAGPTDTQYF. The DNA for the CDR3 is TGCGCCAGCAGCCAAGATGCAGGGCCCACAGATACGCAGTATTTT.

The chain couples TRBV7-3 to TRBJ2-5; weak D call: TRBD1 (6 bases). Germline V gives CDR1 SGHTA, CDR2 FQGTGA. The V gene lost 5 bases and the J gene lost 2 bases, with 9 bases spanning the gap. This CDR3 spans 13 amino acids. The CDR3 sequence is CASSLQGQETQYF. In DNA, the CDR3 is TGTGCCAGCAGCCTACAGGGTCAAGAGACCCAGTACTTC.

The chain couples TRBV6-1 to TRBJ2-7; TRBD1 agrees at 8 bases. CDR3 length: 16 amino acids. V was clipped by 1 base and J by 2 bases; unmatched bases: 7. The germline V gene encodes CDR1 MNHNS and CDR2 SASEGT. For the CDR3, the DNA is TGTGCCAGCAGTGAAGAGGGGGGACAGGTAGCCTACGAGCAGTACTTC. Protein sequence: CASSEEGGQVAYEQYF.

The gene calls are TRBV14 and TRBJ1-3; D unresolved. The CDR3 sequence is 15 residues long. Trimming shortened V by 1 base and J by 0 bases, and 7 bases separated the two germline ends. Germline V lookup: CDR1 SGHDN, CDR2 FVKESK. CDR3 loop: CASSQGTASGNTIYF. The CDR3 nucleotides are TGTGCCAGCAGCCAAGGAACAGCCTCTGGAAACACCATATATTTT.

This clone has a handful of counts. This chain joins TRBV7-2 and TRBJ1-6; D call uncertain. V lost 5 bases and J lost 9, with 5 bases in between. Looked up from germline, CDR1 is SGHTA and CDR2 is FQGNSA. This CDR3 comprises 11 residues. In DNA form, the CDR3 reads TGTGCCAGCAGCGAGGGTTCACCCCTCCACTTT. Residues: CASSEGSPLHF.

The J gene is TRBJ2-1, the V gene TRBV11-3; 7 nucleotides line up with TRBD2. Germline V gives CDR1 SGHNT, CDR2 YENEEA. J lost 2 bases, V lost 0 bases, and 7 bases had no gene match. There are 17 residues in the CDR3. CDR3 protein: CASSLDRTSEPYNEQFF. The CDR3 DNA reads TGTGCCAGCAGCTTAGATCGTACTAGCGAACCCTACAATGAGCAGTTCTTC.

This clone was observed many times. The chain carries TRBV28 and TRBJ2-5; the match to TRBD1 covers 10 bases. This CDR3 is 17 amino acids long. V was pared by 5 bases and J by 5 bases, with 14 bases of the junction left unmatched. Germline CDR1 MDHEN, CDR2 SYDVKM. CDR3 DNA sequence: TGTGCCAGCAGTGCCCTTGACAGGGGGCTAAGAGGGGAGACCCAGTACTTC. Amino acid sequence: CASSALDRGLRGETQYF. The full variable domain, with the rest looked up from reference TRBV28 and TRBJ2-5, is DVKVTQSSRYLVKRTGEKVFLECVQDMDHENMFWYRQDPGLGLRLIYFSYDVKMKEKGDIPEGYSVSREKKERFSLILESASTNQTSMYLCASSALDRGLRGETQYFGPGTRLLVL.

This clone was recorded once. The chain combines TRBV27 with TRBJ2-7; TRBD1 is a possible D gene (7 bases). Germline V gives CDR1 MNHEY, CDR2 SMNVEV (reference sequence). The V gene lost 0 bases and the J gene lost 6 bases, with 18 bases spanning the gap. CDR3 length equals 16 residues. The CDR3 loop is CASSLSEGAMHREQYF. CDR3 sequence (DNA): TGTGCCAGCAGTTTATCGGAGGGGGCCATGCATCGCGAGCAGTACTTC.

The genes are TRBV6-2 or TRBV6-3 and TRBJ2-7, with D possibly TRBD2 on 5 matching bases. V was cut by 1 base and J by 4 bases, with 14 bases left in between. This CDR3 region has 15 residues. The germline CDR1 and CDR2 sequences are MNHEY and SVGEGT. The chain's CDR3 is CASSYYVSDSYEQYF. The CDR3 DNA is TGTGCCAGCAGTTACTATGTGTCGGACTCGTACGAGCAGTACTTC.

The chain combines TRBV4-1 with TRBJ1-1; D may be TRBD1 (6 bases). V lost 5 bases and J lost 6, with 13 bases in between. The CDR3 length is 13 residues. From germline, CDR1 is MGHRA and CDR2 YSYEKL. CDR3 region: CASSSRQGSEAFF. The CDR3, as DNA: TGCGCCAGCAGCTCGCGGCAGGGGTCTGAAGCTTTCTTT.

The chain uses TRBV11-3 and TRBJ2-2, with 7 bases that match TRBD1. Unmatched junction bases numbered 9, after V lost 5 bases and J lost 3 bases. From germline, CDR1 is SGHNT and CDR2 YENEEA. This CDR3 comprises 16 residues. CDR3 sequence reads: CASSHRGQGDTGELFF. CDR3 DNA sequence: TGTGCCAGCAGCCATAGGGGGCAGGGAGACACCGGGGAGCTGTTTTTT. The whole variable domain, remainder taken from reference TRBV11-3 and TRBJ2-2, is EAGVVQSPRYKIIEKKQPVAFWCNPISGHNTLYWYLQNLGQGPELLIRYENEEAVDDSQLPKDRFSAERLKGVDSTLKIQPAELGDSAVYLCASSHRGQGDTGELFFGEGSRLTVL.

The J gene is TRBJ2-4, the V gene TRBV28, with a possible D match to TRBD2 (6 bases). V dropped 2 bases and J dropped 3 bases, with 23 bases sitting between them. This CDR3 comprises 19 residues. Germline V gives CDR1 MDHEN, CDR2 SYDVKM. CDR3 in amino acids: CASSLNRGPRGLGKNIQYF. CDR3 nucleotide sequence: TGTGCCAGCAGTTTAAATAGGGGTCCCCGGGGGTTGGGCAAAAACATTCAGTACTTC.

This clone came up a few times. The genes are TRBV10-3 and TRBJ2-1; D might be TRBD2 (5 bases). CDR1 is ENHRY, CDR2 SYGVKD, per germline. The CDR3 is 15 amino acids. Trimming removed 7 bases at V and 0 bases at J, with 13 bases between. Here the CDR3 reads CAIKVQRSSYNEQFF. The CDR3 bases are TGTGCCATCAAGGTCCAGCGGAGCTCCTACAATGAGCAGTTCTTC.

The chain recombines TRBV7-2 with TRBJ1-5; D is perhaps TRBD1 (5 bases). Germline V gene lookup returns CDR1 SGHTA and CDR2 FQGNSA. V gave up 7 bases and J gave up 3 bases, with 10 bases separating them. The CDR3 loop spans 13 amino acids. CDR3: CASTDRPNQPQHF. The CDR3 coding sequence is TGTGCCAGCACCGACAGACCCAATCAGCCCCAGCATTTT.

The chain combines TRBV6-2 or TRBV6-3 with TRBJ2-7, with D tentatively TRBD1 (6 bases). This CDR3 spans 13 amino acids. With 4 bases removed from V and 2 bases from J, the gap between germline ends came to 9 bases. Germline CDR1 MNHEY, CDR2 SVGEGT. CDR3 DNA sequence: TGTGCCAGCAGTTTTCGGACAGCCTACGAGCAGTACTTC. This codes for CASSFRTAYEQYF.

V and J are TRBV13 and TRBJ2-1; TRBD1 is a possible D gene (5 bases). V shed 1 base and J shed 6 bases, with 19 bases lying between them. The germline V gene has CDR1 PRHDT and CDR2 FYEKMQ (reference sequence). The CDR3 has 17 amino acids. CDR3 sequence: CASSLEQATPRGNEQFF. CDR3 in DNA: TGTGCCAGCAGCTTAGAACAGGCAACTCCAAGGGGCAATGAGCAGTTCTTC.

This chain uses TRBV9 with TRBJ2-1; D possibly corresponds to TRBD2 (5 bases). This CDR3 spans 16 amino acids. Germline assignment: CDR1 SGDLS and CDR2 YYNGEE. V gave up 0 bases and J gave up 3 bases, with 13 bases separating them. The CDR3 sequence: CASSVGGAEVYNEQFF. The CDR3 DNA reads TGTGCCAGCAGCGTAGGTGGAGCGGAGGTCTACAATGAGCAGTTCTTC.

The chain employs TRBV5-8 and TRBJ2-1, with TRBD2 identical over 7 bases. The CDR3 loop spans 15 amino acids. J lost 11 bases, V lost 5 bases, and 16 bases had no gene match. Looked up from germline, CDR1 is SGHTS and CDR2 is YDEGEE. CDR3 in amino acids: CASRSTSSSGKKQFF. DNA for the CDR3: TGTGCCAGCAGATCTACGTCTAGCAGCGGGAAAAAGCAGTTCTTC.

This chain links TRBV9 with TRBJ2-6; the D gene is possibly TRBD1 (6 bases). CDR1 and CDR2 (germline): SGDLS, YYNGEE. The CDR3 is made up of 18 amino acids. Deletions cut 0 bases from V and 0 bases from J, with 13 bases between. CDR3 in DNA: TGTGCCAGCAGCGTAGGGGGGCGGGCCCTCTCTGGGGCCAACGTCCTGACTTTC. Its protein is CASSVGGRALSGANVLTF.

The chain combines TRBV6-5 with TRBJ2-7; 8 nucleotides line up with TRBD2. Germline trimming cut 8 bases from V and 0 bases from J; bases unmatched to any gene: 9. CDR3 length: 15 amino acids. Germline loops: CDR1 MNHEY, CDR2 SVGAGI. The CDR3 sequence is CASLQSLAGSYEQYF. DNA for the CDR3: TGTGCCAGCCTCCAATCGCTAGCGGGCTCCTACGAGCAGTACTTC.

The gene calls are TRBV15 and TRBJ2-2, with 10 positions matching TRBD1. Germline trimming cut 6 bases from V and 4 bases from J; bases unmatched to any gene: 5. Looked up from germline, CDR1 is LNHNV and CDR2 is YYDKDF (reference sequence). The CDR3 has 15 amino acids. The CDR3 reads CATRKDRGVTGELFF. CDR3 nucleotides: TGTGCCACCAGAAAGGACAGGGGGGTCACCGGGGAGCTGTTTTTT.

J is TRBJ2-7 and V is TRBV7-7; D is possibly TRBD1 (6 bases). Per the germline V gene, CDR1 is SSHAT and CDR2 is FNYEAQ (reference sequence). This CDR3 has 15 residues. V dropped 1 base and J dropped 1 base, with 11 bases sitting between them. As DNA, the CDR3 is TGTGCCAGCAGCTTAGGGTGGGGGCCTTCCTACGAGCAGTACTTC. This codes for CASSLGWGPSYEQYF.

This chain joins TRBV6-5 and TRBJ2-2; D is unclear. The CDR3 spans 15 residues. CDR1 and CDR2 (germline): MNHEY, SVGAGI. V lost 6 bases and J lost 4, with 15 bases in between. CDR3 protein: CASRRVVSPTGELFF. In DNA, the CDR3 is TGTGCCAGCAGGCGAGTCGTGAGTCCCACCGGGGAGCTGTTTTTT.

The V and J genes are TRBV30 and TRBJ2-3, with TRBD2 matching 9 bases. Germline CDR1 is GTSNPN and CDR2 is SVGIG (reference sequence). The CDR3 has 16 residues. J lost 2 bases, V lost 0 bases, and 6 bases had no gene match. The CDR3: CAWSVGLAGPTDTQYF. CDR3 coding DNA: TGTGCCTGGAGTGTTGGGCTAGCGGGACCCACAGATACGCAGTATTTT.

The CDR3 here is CASSDWTGGRSYNEQFF. The CDR3 DNA reads TGTGCCAGCAGTGACTGGACAGGGGGCCGCTCCTACAATGAGCAGTTCTTC. The chain combines TRBV2 with TRBJ2-1, with TRBD1 matching over 11 bases. Germline CDR1 SNHLY, CDR2 FYNNEI. This CDR3 is 17 amino acids long. Trimming at V came to 3 bases and at J to 0 bases, leaving 4 bases not matched to a gene.

The chain combines TRBV6-6 with TRBJ2-2; D gene uncertain. V was trimmed by 5 bases and J by 6 bases, leaving 7 bases between them. The CDR3 loop spans 12 amino acids. Per the germline V gene, CDR1 is MNHNY and CDR2 is SVGAGI (reference sequence). The CDR3 nucleotides are TGTGCCAGCAGTGCGCCATCCGGGGAGCTGTTTTTT. Protein product: CASSAPSGELFF.

The CDR3 protein is CASSLSGANTGELFF. CDR3 nucleotide sequence: TGTGCCAGTTCTCTTAGCGGGGCGAACACCGGGGAGCTGTTTTTT. J is TRBJ2-2 and V is TRBV2; TRBD2 agrees at 8 bases. In germline, CDR1 is SNHLY, CDR2 FYNNEI. The CDR3 consists of 15 residues. Trimming cost V 9 bases and J 0 bases; bases outside gene matches: 6.